This entry lists 21 T cell receptor beta chains sequenced from one sample in a study of cytomegalovirus exposure and HLA in healthy donors (dated by TCRdb to 2016 to 2017). Library prep was done by the immunoSEQ multiplex PCR assay. The multiplex PCR relied on a mix of 60 forward primers for TCR Vbeta segments and 13 reverse primers for TCR Jbeta segments. What TCRdb holds here is the immuneACCESS table cut down to in-frame rearrangements. Part of the clones is not present; checked against another copy, under half of the missing clones reflect an unresolved V gene, and the others are unexplained. In all, the sample holds approximately 180,000 clones, and nearly 80% of those were seen once. Clones ranked in the top ten supply nearly 6.5% of the sample. The sample was PBMCs. The receptors come from a middle-aged man in good health and CMV-seropositive.

In its sample, this clone was seen a few times. This chain connects TRBV5-4 to TRBJ2-7, with D perhaps TRBD2 (5 bases). The CDR3 spans 15 residues. V was cut by 5 bases and J by 5 bases, with 20 bases left in between. Germline-derived CDR1 and CDR2 are SGHNT and YYREEE (reference sequence). The CDR3 sequence: CASSHPTEERHEQYF. For the CDR3, the DNA is TGTGCCAGCAGTCACCCGACGGAGGAGCGACACGAGCAGTACTTC.

The CDR3 coding sequence is TGTGCCAGCAGCTCGAAAGGGACTAGCGGGAGCACAGATACGCAGTATTTT. It translates to CASSSKGTSGSTDTQYF. The chain uses TRBV5-4 and TRBJ2-3, with 12 nucleotides matching TRBD2. Germline V gene sequence: CDR1 SGHNT, CDR2 YYREEE (reference sequence). V was pared by 3 bases and J by 0 bases, with 5 bases of the junction left unmatched. This CDR3 has 17 residues.

V usage is TRBV11-3 and J usage is TRBJ2-2, with D perhaps matching TRBD2 (5 bases). The germline gives CDR1 SGHNT, CDR2 YENEEA. The CDR3 covers 16 residues. Trimming cost V 5 bases and J 5 bases, with 18 bases left between them. DNA of the CDR3: TGTGCCAGCAGCCCAGAGGGCTTAGCATGGACCGGGGAGCTGTTTTTT. Translating it yields CASSPEGLAWTGELFF.

J is TRBJ2-2 and V is TRBV7-2; 12 bases agree with TRBD2. Germline CDR1 SGHTA, CDR2 FQGNSA. V was pared by 4 bases and J by 3 bases, with 3 bases of the junction left unmatched. CDR3 length: 16 amino acids. The CDR3 protein is CASSSGLAGYTGELFF. The CDR3 nucleotides read TGTGCCAGCAGCTCTGGACTAGCGGGATACACCGGGGAGCTGTTTTTT.

The J gene is TRBJ1-4, the V gene TRBV5-1; 8 bases are shared with TRBD1. Germline V lookup: CDR1 SGHRS, CDR2 YFSETQ. CDR3 size: 15 residues. The J segment lost 6 bases and the V segment lost 0 bases, leaving 4 bases of the junction unmatched. The chain's CDR3 is CASSLGTGNYEKLFF. The CDR3 bases are TGCGCCAGCAGCTTGGGGACAGGGAACTATGAAAAACTGTTTTTT.

CDR3 region: CASSDRRNTEAFF. The CDR3, as DNA: TGTGCCAGCAGCGACAGAAGAAACACTGAAGCTTTCTTT. The rearrangement links TRBV6-1 to TRBJ1-1, with D possibly matching TRBD1 (5 bases). The germline V and J ends were trimmed by 6 bases and 2 bases, with 10 bases remaining between them. The CDR3 covers 13 residues. Per germline, CDR1 MNHNS and CDR2 SASEGT.

J is TRBJ2-6 and V is TRBV19; TRBD2 agrees at 7 bases. This CDR3 region has 18 residues. Trimming at V came to 3 bases and at J to 2 bases, leaving 10 bases not matched to a gene. Germline loops: CDR1 LNHDA, CDR2 SQIVND (reference sequence). Here the CDR3 reads CASSIFFGLGPGANVLTF. Here the CDR3 DNA reads TGTGCCAGTAGTATCTTTTTCGGACTAGGCCCTGGGGCCAACGTCCTGACTTTC.

A word on this clone: At one end the junction does not follow the germline gene, possibly because of a read error. J is TRBJ1-1 and V is TRBV7-9, with TRBD1 as a possible D gene (6 bases). This CDR3 contains 15 residues. Germline CDR1 and CDR2: SEHNR and FQNEAQ (reference sequence). For the CDR3, the DNA is TGTTCCAGCAGCGAAGTTCAAGGGGCAGGGGTTAAGGCTTTCTTT. It translates to CSSSEVQGAGVKAFF.

V and J are TRBV25-1 and TRBJ2-7; D possibly corresponds to TRBD2 (5 bases). Deletions cut 5 bases from V and 5 bases from J, with 13 bases between. The CDR3 runs to 13 residues. Germline V gene data show CDR1 as MGHDK and CDR2 as SYGVNS. The CDR3 coding sequence is TGTGCCAGCAGTCTAGCCTCTCACGACGAGCAGTACTTC. It encodes CASSLASHDEQYF.

This clone was seen just once. This sequence joins TRBV6-5 and TRBJ2-2, with D maybe TRBD2 (6 bases). CDR1 MNHEY and CDR2 SVGAGI come from the germline V gene. The CDR3 totals 15 residues. With 2 bases removed from V and 5 bases from J, the gap between germline ends came to 12 bases. The CDR3 DNA reads TGTGCCAGCAGTTACCGCGGGAAGGTTACCGGGGAGCTGTTTTTT. Its translation is CASSYRGKVTGELFF.

The chain combines TRBV19 with TRBJ1-1, with 9 nucleotides matching TRBD1. V shed 6 bases and J 7 bases; nucleotides not matched to a gene: 6. The CDR3 is 13 residues long. Germline V CDR1 and CDR2: LNHDA, SQIVND (reference sequence). CDR3 in amino acids: CASRQGALDEAFF. CDR3 DNA: TGTGCCAGTAGACAGGGGGCGCTTGATGAAGCTTTCTTT.

J is TRBJ1-1 and V is TRBV11-3; D perhaps matches TRBD1 (6 bases). Trimming took off 1 base at V and 1 base at J, with 13 bases between the two ends. The length of the CDR3 is 16 residues. Germline-derived CDR1 and CDR2 are SGHNT and YENEEA. CDR3 residues: CASSLGLARGNTEAFF. In DNA, the CDR3 is TGTGCCAGCAGCTTAGGTTTAGCCAGGGGGAACACTGAAGCTTTCTTT. The full variable domain, in which reference TRBV11-3 and TRBJ1-1 provide the parts outside the CDR3, is EAGVVQSPRYKIIEKKQPVAFWCNPISGHNTLYWYLQNLGQGPELLIRYENEEAVDDSQLPKDRFSAERLKGVDSTLKIQPAELGDSAVYLCASSLGLARGNTEAFFGQGTRLTVV.

This chain uses TRBV9 with TRBJ2-6, with a tentative D call TRBD2 (6 bases). Looked up from germline, CDR1 is SGDLS and CDR2 is YYNGEE. The CDR3 covers 17 residues. V gave up 0 bases and J gave up 4 bases, with 14 bases separating them. The CDR3 protein is CASSVGLRGGGANVLTF. CDR3 coding DNA: TGTGCCAGCAGCGTAGGTCTGAGGGGAGGCGGGGCCAACGTCCTGACTTTC. Filled out from reference TRBV9 and TRBJ2-6, the complete variable domain reads DSGVTQTPKHLITATGQRVTLRCSPRSGDLSVYWYQQSLDQGLQFLIQYYNGEERAKGNILERFSAQQFPDLHSELNLSSLELGDSALYFCASSVGLRGGGANVLTFGAGSRLTVL.

The chain uses TRBV29-1 and TRBJ1-1; 9 positions match TRBD1. CDR3 length: 13 amino acids. Germline V gene data show CDR1 as SQVTM and CDR2 as ANQGSEA. With V trimmed by 6 bases and J by 8 bases, 10 bases remained unmatched. The CDR3 DNA follows: TGCAGCGTCGGGGACAGGGTTACCTCCGAAGCTTTCTTT. The encoded protein is CSVGDRVTSEAFF.

This clone was observed a few times. CDR3 coding DNA: TGTGCCAGCAGCTTAGCGGGCCCACGTAGGCAGTTCTTC. This gives the protein CASSLAGPRRQFF. The rearrangement joins TRBV7-9 to TRBJ2-1, with no clear D. CDR3 length: 13 amino acids. Germline assignment: CDR1 SEHNR and CDR2 FQNEAQ (reference sequence). V was pared by 0 bases and J by 12 bases, with 12 bases between.

In DNA, the CDR3 is TGTGCCAGCAGTTGGGACAGGAGCTCCTACGAGCAGTACTTC. This codes for CASSWDRSSYEQYF. The J gene is TRBJ2-7, the V gene TRBV6-5; 8 positions match TRBD1. The V gene's germline CDR1 is MNHEY and CDR2 SVGAGI. V was pared by 4 bases and J by 0 bases, with 2 bases of the junction left unmatched. The CDR3 is 14 amino acids.

This clone came up once. The chain employs TRBV2 and TRBJ2-3; 8 positions agree with TRBD2. The CDR3 has 15 residues. After removal of 1 base from V and 5 bases from J, the junction contained 5 bases not matched to a gene. Germline V CDR1 and CDR2: SNHLY, FYNNEI. The DNA for the CDR3 is TGTGCCAGCAGTGAAGTGGGACTAGGGGTAGATACGCAGTATTTT. The encoded protein is CASSEVGLGVDTQYF.

This sequence joins TRBV28 and TRBJ1-1, with D tentatively TRBD1 (6 bases). The V and J ends lost 10 bases and 0 bases respectively, with 15 bases between them. The CDR3 contains 14 residues. Germline V gene sequence: CDR1 MDHEN, CDR2 SYDVKM. The CDR3 nucleotides read TGTGCCAACGGACAGAGGGTGGTGAACACTGAAGCTTTCTTT. Translated, it gives CANGQRVVNTEAFF.

The V call is TRBV6-5, the J call TRBJ2-3; TRBD2 aligns across 7 bases. CDR1 and CDR2 from the germline V gene are MNHEY and SVGAGI. V gave up 7 bases and J gave up 4 bases; unmatched junction bases: 5. The CDR3 has 13 residues. The DNA for the CDR3 is TGTGCCAGCACAGGGAGCGGGGCAGATACGCAGTATTTT. It specifies CASTGSGADTQYF.

The chain links TRBV19 to TRBJ2-7, with D perhaps matching TRBD1 (5 bases). V was pared by 3 bases and J by 2 bases, with 11 bases between. Looked up from germline, CDR1 is LNHDA and CDR2 is SQIVND (reference sequence). This CDR3 is 14 amino acids long. CDR3 sequence (DNA): TGTGCCAGTAGTATTGGGGCTACCCCCTACGAGCAGTACTTC. The encoded protein is CASSIGATPYEQYF. The variable domain in full, completed from reference TRBV19 and TRBJ2-7, reads DGGITQSPKYLFRKEGQNVTLSCEQNLNHDAMYWYRQDPGQGLRLIYYSQIVNDFQKGDIAEGYSVSREKKESFPLTVTSAQKNPTAFYLCASSIGATPYEQYFGPGTRLTVT.

V and J are TRBV9 and TRBJ2-3, with TRBD2 matching over 11 bases. Germline V gives CDR1 SGDLS, CDR2 YYNGEE. Trimming at V came to 4 bases and at J to 5 bases, leaving 9 bases not matched to a gene. The CDR3 length is 16 residues. CDR3 nucleotides: TGTGCCAGCAGCCACGGGACTAGCGGAAGGGAAGATACGCAGTATTTT. It yields the protein CASSHGTSGREDTQYF.